What follows are 26 T cell receptor beta chains derived from one specimen sequenced in a study of shared clonotypes between healthy human individuals. Clones were sequenced by immunoSEQ multiplex PCR, and TCRdb holds only the in-frame ones, with some missing. This sample has fewer than 1 million clones, with roughly 96% found just once. Naive CD8 cells, CD45RO-negative and positively selected for CCR7, excluded terminally differentiated effector memory CD45RA+ cells. Sequenced: naive CD8+ T cells sorted from blood. The receptors stem from a man in his thirties or forties in good health.

The chain links TRBV5-1 to TRBJ1-4; D remains unclear. Germline-derived CDR1 and CDR2 are SGHRS and YFSETQ. This CDR3 comprises 15 residues. Trimming removed 4 bases at V and 5 bases at J, with 15 bases between. CDR3 region: CASSRGVSRNEKLFF. CDR3 nucleotides: TGCGCCAGCAGCCGTGGGGTGTCGCGGAATGAAAAACTGTTTTTT.

The chain joins TRBV7-6 to TRBJ2-2; D may be TRBD1 or TRBD2 (5 bases each). Germline-derived CDR1 and CDR2 are SGHVS and FNYEAQ. Trimming removed 6 bases from V and 1 base from J, with 12 bases in between. The CDR3 contains 15 residues. Written as DNA, the CDR3 is TGTGCCAGCAGACAACCGGGACGGAACACCGGGGAGCTGTTTTTT. Translation gives CASRQPGRNTGELFF.

The chain employs TRBV19 and TRBJ2-6, with no clear D. The CDR3 contains 15 residues. Germline V CDR1 and CDR2: LNHDA, SQIVND (reference sequence). Trimming cost V 1 base and J 4 bases, with 8 bases left between them. The CDR3 reads CASSIVNIGANVLTF. As DNA, the CDR3 is TGTGCCAGTAGTATAGTTAACATCGGGGCCAACGTCCTGACTTTC. Combining the CDR3 with reference TRBV19 and TRBJ2-6 gives the whole variable domain DGGITQSPKYLFRKEGQNVTLSCEQNLNHDAMYWYRQDPGQGLRLIYYSQIVNDFQKGDIAEGYSVSREKKESFPLTVTSAQKNPTAFYLCASSIVNIGANVLTFGAGSRLTVL.

The chain has TRBV4-3 and TRBJ1-1, with D uncertain. CDR1 and CDR2 from the germline V gene are LGHNA and YSLEER. The CDR3 contains 15 residues. V shed 0 bases and J shed 1 base, with 9 bases lying between them. This CDR3 reads CASSQDTGSNTEAFF. In DNA form, the CDR3 reads TGCGCCAGCAGCCAAGATACCGGGTCGAACACTGAAGCTTTCTTT.

V usage is TRBV6-5 and J usage is TRBJ1-2; the D gene is possibly TRBD1 (6 bases). The CDR3 consists of 14 residues. V dropped 4 bases and J dropped 3 bases, with 12 bases sitting between them. The V gene's germline CDR1 is MNHEY and CDR2 SVGAGI. The CDR3 protein is CASSFYGGHYGYTF. Written as DNA, the CDR3 is TGTGCCAGCAGTTTTTACGGGGGGCACTATGGCTACACCTTC.

The CDR3 here is CASSFPTSGRAGTGELFF. DNA for the CDR3: TGTGCCAGCAGCTTTCCGACTAGCGGGAGGGCTGGGACCGGGGAGCTGTTTTTT. The chain employs TRBV7-9 and TRBJ2-2; TRBD2 aligns across 14 bases. Losses at the gene ends were 3 bases for V and 5 bases for J; bases not matched to a gene: 8. The CDR3 runs to 18 residues. From germline, CDR1 is SEHNR and CDR2 FQNEAQ (reference sequence).

This chain links TRBV7-9 with TRBJ1-1; 8 bases match TRBD1. The V gene end was trimmed by 5 bases and the J gene end by 2 bases; junction bases not matched to a gene: 7. Germline V gives CDR1 SEHNR, CDR2 FQNEAQ (reference sequence). The CDR3 has 15 amino acids. The CDR3 coding sequence is TGTGCCAGCAGCGAACCGGACAGGGCAAACACTGAAGCTTTCTTT. Translating gives CASSEPDRANTEAFF.

The rearrangement joins TRBV6-5 to TRBJ2-1, with 11 bases fitting TRBD2. Germline trimming cut 5 bases from V and 8 bases from J; bases unmatched to any gene: 8. In germline, CDR1 is MNHEY, CDR2 SVGAGI. The CDR3 loop spans 15 amino acids. The CDR3 is CASSQLAGVGDEQFF. Here the CDR3 DNA reads TGTGCCAGCAGTCAACTAGCGGGAGTAGGCGATGAGCAGTTCTTC.

This clone has just one count. The genes are TRBV13 and TRBJ2-1; no reliable D call. Between the trimmed V and J ends, which lost 1 base and 9 bases, there was a span of 7 bases. CDR1 and CDR2 from the germline V gene are PRHDT and FYEKMQ (reference sequence). This CDR3 comprises 12 residues. CDR3 coding DNA: TGTGCCAGCAGCTTAGTAGGGTTTGAGCAGTTCTTC. Amino acids: CASSLVGFEQFF. The variable domain in full, completed from reference TRBV13 and TRBJ2-1, reads AAGVIQSPRHLIKEKRETATLKCYPIPRHDTVYWYQQGPGQDPQFLISFYEKMQSDKGSIPDRFSAQQFSDYHSELNMSSLELGDSALYFCASSLVGFEQFFGPGTRLTVL.

The rearrangement uses TRBV28 and TRBJ2-7, with a tentative D call TRBD1 (6 bases). The CDR3 has 14 amino acids. Germline lookup yields CDR1 MDHEN and CDR2 SYDVKM. V lost 3 bases and J 5 bases, leaving 14 bases between the germline ends. CDR3 protein: CASSFLDSTDEQYF. The CDR3 nucleotides are TGTGCCAGCAGTTTCCTGGACAGCACTGACGAGCAGTACTTC.

The gene calls are TRBV28 and TRBJ2-3, with 10 bases matching TRBD2. The V segment lost 5 bases and the J segment 0 bases; nucleotides outside the gene matches: 2. Germline CDR1 reads MDHEN; CDR2 reads SYDVKM. The CDR3 length is 15 residues. CDR3 sequence (DNA): TGTGCCAGCAGTACACTAGCGGGGAGCACAGATACGCAGTATTTT. It specifies CASSTLAGSTDTQYF.

The chain recombines TRBV5-1 with TRBJ2-1; D is perhaps TRBD2 (6 bases). Trimming stripped 0 bases from V and 6 bases from J, with 16 bases between. CDR1 and CDR2 from the germline V gene are SGHRS and YFSETQ. The CDR3 is 16 residues long. This chain's CDR3 is CASSLESVKGGNEQFF. In DNA, the CDR3 is TGCGCCAGCAGCTTGGAATCAGTCAAGGGAGGCAATGAGCAGTTCTTC.

In its sample, this clone was seen once. The CDR3 DNA sequence: TGTGCCAGCAGCGCCGGGACAACTCCTAACGAGCAGTACTTC. As protein: CASSAGTTPNEQYF. The J gene is TRBJ2-7, the V gene TRBV5-4; weak D call: TRBD1 (6 bases). This CDR3 comprises 14 residues. Trimming removed 4 bases at V and 5 bases at J, with 16 bases between. Germline V CDR1 and CDR2: SGHNT, YYREEE (reference sequence).

V gene TRBV28 combines with J gene TRBJ2-3, with D perhaps TRBD1 (6 bases). Germline CDR1 reads MDHEN; CDR2 reads SYDVKM. The V gene lost 5 bases and the J gene lost 0 bases, with 12 bases spanning the gap. This CDR3 spans 15 amino acids. The CDR3 coding sequence is TGTGCCAGCAGTCTTCAGGGGTCTAGCACAGATACGCAGTATTTT. Translating gives CASSLQGSSTDTQYF.

This clone appeared a single time. V gene TRBV5-1 combines with J gene TRBJ2-4; D perhaps matches TRBD1 (6 bases). V lost 1 base and J lost 13, with 6 bases in between. Looked up from germline, CDR1 is SGHRS and CDR2 is YFSETQ. CDR3 length equals 10 residues. The CDR3 loop is CASSLQGQYF. The CDR3 DNA follows: TGCGCCAGCAGCTTGCAGGGGCAGTACTTC.

Comments on this clone: The sample carries other DNA sequences with the same CDR3. The chain links TRBV4-3 to TRBJ2-7, with unresolved D. Germline loops: CDR1 LGHNA, CDR2 YSLEER. The germline V and J ends were trimmed by 1 base and 1 base, with 8 bases remaining between them. The CDR3 runs 14 residues. CDR3 in DNA: TGCGCCAGCAGCCAAGTATCTGGATCCTACGAGCAGTACTTC. It codes for CASSQVSGSYEQYF.

In DNA, the CDR3 is TGTGCCACCGGAGACAGGACGCAAGAGACCCAGTACTTC. Translation: CATGDRTQETQYF. The chain has TRBV10-3 and TRBJ2-5; D is perhaps TRBD1 (6 bases). Germline loops: CDR1 ENHRY, CDR2 SYGVKD. The CDR3 covers 13 residues. V lost 10 bases, J lost 2 bases, and 14 bases lay in between.

The V call is TRBV7-2, the J call TRBJ2-1; 9 bases agree with TRBD2. The CDR3 contains 19 residues. Germline V gene data show CDR1 as SGHTA and CDR2 as FQGNSA. V trimming: 4 bases; J trimming: 1 base; junction bases outside the gene matches: 14. This CDR3 reads CASSSSGREGPQSYNEQFF. CDR3 in DNA: TGTGCCAGCAGCTCCTCGGGGCGGGAGGGCCCCCAGTCCTACAATGAGCAGTTCTTC.

The chain combines TRBV19 with TRBJ2-7, with D perhaps being TRBD1 or TRBD2 (6 bases each). The germline V and J ends were trimmed by 6 bases and 7 bases, with 19 bases remaining between them. Germline V gene sequence: CDR1 LNHDA, CDR2 SQIVND (reference sequence). This CDR3 comprises 14 residues. Here the CDR3 reads CASSPEGGQSEQYF. CDR3 coding DNA: TGTGCCAGTAGCCCAGAAGGGGGGCAGTCTGAGCAGTACTTC.

V is TRBV7-9 and J is TRBJ1-1, with a possible D match to TRBD1 (5 bases). Per the germline V gene, CDR1 is SEHNR and CDR2 is FQNEAQ (reference sequence). The CDR3 contains 16 residues. V lost 6 bases and J 0 bases, leaving 17 bases between the germline ends. The CDR3 sequence: CASSPPRGEMNTEAFF. CDR3 DNA sequence: TGTGCCAGCAGTCCCCCTAGGGGAGAGATGAACACTGAAGCTTTCTTT.

CDR3 residues: CASSPTGVFSVYGYTF. In nucleotides, the CDR3 is TGCGCCAGCAGCCCTACTGGCGTGTTTTCGGTCTATGGCTACACCTTC. V and J are TRBV5-1 and TRBJ1-2; unclear D gene. The CDR3 runs 16 residues. The V gene lost 4 bases and the J gene lost 4 bases, with 20 bases spanning the gap. Germline-derived CDR1 and CDR2 are SGHRS and YFSETQ.

V and J are TRBV9 and TRBJ2-7; D not resolved. The CDR3 runs to 13 residues. In germline, CDR1 is SGDLS, CDR2 YYNGEE. With 3 bases removed from V and 1 base from J, the gap between germline ends came to 8 bases. CDR3 DNA sequence: TGTGCCAGCAGCGCGAGCCCATCCTACGAGCAGTACTTC. Residues: CASSASPSYEQYF. Full variable domain (outside the CDR3, taken from reference TRBV9 and TRBJ2-7): DSGVTQTPKHLITATGQRVTLRCSPRSGDLSVYWYQQSLDQGLQFLIQYYNGEERAKGNILERFSAQQFPDLHSELNLSSLELGDSALYFCASSASPSYEQYFGPGTRLTVT.

This chain uses TRBV27 with TRBJ2-7; 9 bases match TRBD2. V trimming: 2 bases; J trimming: 6 bases; junction bases outside the gene matches: 8. Germline V gene data show CDR1 as MNHEY and CDR2 as SMNVEV (reference sequence). The length of the CDR3 is 15 residues. The CDR3 protein is CASSLGAGGPSEQYF. The CDR3, as DNA: TGTGCCAGCAGTTTAGGGGCGGGAGGGCCGTCCGAGCAGTACTTC.

The chain joins TRBV7-9 to TRBJ1-1, with 8 nucleotides matching TRBD1. The CDR3 is 15 residues long. Germline values: CDR1 SEHNR, CDR2 FQNEAQ (reference sequence). V was pared by 7 bases and J by 3 bases, with 10 bases of the junction left unmatched. The CDR3 region has the DNA TGTGCCAGCATCAAGGACAGGGATAGCGACACTGAAGCTTTCTTT. It specifies CASIKDRDSDTEAFF. Full variable domain (missing parts from reference TRBV7-9 and TRBJ1-1): DTGVSQNPRHKITKRGQNVTFRCDPISEHNRLYWYRQTLGQGPEFLTYFQNEAQLEKSRLLSDRFSAERPKGSFSTLEIQRTEQGDSAMYLCASIKDRDSDTEAFFGQGTRLTVV.

This chain uses TRBV7-9 with TRBJ2-2; 9 bases map to TRBD1. The CDR3 sequence is 17 residues long. Germline CDR1 reads SEHNR; CDR2 reads FQNEAQ (reference sequence). Losses at the gene ends were 4 bases for V and 5 bases for J; bases not matched to a gene: 11. CDR3 residues: CASSSRGTGLKTGELFF. In DNA form, the CDR3 reads TGTGCCAGCAGCTCCCGAGGGACAGGGTTAAAGACCGGGGAGCTGTTTTTT.

The chain recombines TRBV27 with TRBJ2-7; weak D call: TRBD2 (6 bases). Per germline, CDR1 MNHEY and CDR2 SMNVEV (reference sequence). This CDR3 has 15 amino acids. Trimming removed 4 bases from V and 5 bases from J, with 18 bases in between. The CDR3 bases are TGTGCCAGCAGTTCTTGGGTCGGGAAGCGGGACGAGCAGTACTTC. This codes for CASSSWVGKRDEQYF.